This section outlines one T cell receptor beta chain sequence together with its context. This clone is identified as medium-sized (0.01 to 0.1%). Its specific antigen is unknown. No much larger clone is present one base from it, and per-base qualities are unavailable. The data originate from a study of OX40 agonist ivuxolimab in advanced cancers. Background for the entire study: Ivuxolimab was a fully human IgG2 agonistic monoclonal antibody targeting the costimulatory receptor OX40 (CD134). Of the roughly 52 dose-escalation patients, hepatocellular carcinoma was present in around 19, melanoma in roughly 15, renal cell carcinoma in 9 and head and neck cancer in 9. The purpose of peripheral TCRbeta sequencing was to test whether ivuxolimab changed TCR sequence diversity and led to clonal T-cell expansion. Patients were allowed to have had prior anti-PD-1, anti-PD-L1 or anti-CTLA-4 therapy, and 30% to 40% of the dose-escalation patients had been treated with checkpoint inhibitors. Partial responses were achieved by three dose-escalation patients, of whom one had hepatocellular carcinoma and two had cutaneous melanoma. The monotherapy dose-escalation portion (N ≈ 52 patients) of the phase I ivuxolimab trial is reported in the paper. The dose-escalation cohort was about 83% male with a mean age of 60 years, ranging from roughly 23 to 90. Intravenous ivuxolimab was administered to patients every 2 weeks at six dose levels: 0.01, 0.1, 0.3, 1.5, 3 and 10 mg/kg. Overall results and qualifications from the work: At doses from 0.1 to 3.0 mg/kg, clonal expansion was seen in both CD4+ and CD8+ blood T cells between baseline and week 6. In partial responders in the 0.1-3.0 mg/kg groups, normalized peripheral clonal expansion was found to be among the lowest, especially among CD8+ T cells. The antigen specificity of the peripheral T cells that underwent clonal expansion was not determined. Low levels of normalized T-cell clonal expansion were also seen in some patients who did not respond. After ivuxolimab, more expanded clones were found on average in CD8+ T cells than in CD4+ T cells.

Genomic DNA was extracted from sorted cells for sequencing of the TCRbeta CDR3 region. TCRbeta CDR3 regions were sequenced using the immunoSEQ Assay. TCRdb limited this immuneACCESS table to in-frame rearrangements with V and J called. A share of clones is missing; checked studies link under half to unresolved V genes, and the rest is unexplained. The sample table holds about 19,000 clones, of which approximately 79% were seen once. The top ten constitute approximately 15% of the sample. Patients with a history of autoimmune disease or receiving systemic immunosuppression were excluded from the trial. Peripheral blood for TCR sequencing was collected from all dose cohorts at baseline, on cycle 4 day 1, and on cycle 7 day 1. Samples came from an open-label, multicenter, first-in-human phase I dose-escalation trial of ivuxolimab. Adults with locally advanced or metastatic head and neck squamous cell, hepatocellular, melanoma or renal cell carcinoma were enrolled in the trial. Before TCR sequencing, CD4+ T cells and CD8+ T cells were sorted from peripheral blood as separate populations.

Per the germline V gene, MNHNS is the CDR1 and SASEGT is the CDR2. Taken from cysteine to phenylalanine, the CDR3 has 14 residues. Only CDR3 DNA remains: 42 bases, in frame from the first base. V is trimmed back by 9 bases and J by 6 bases, and the junction contains 9 bases that no gene match accounts for. The chain employs TRBV6-1 and TRBJ2-1; 9 junctional bases match TRBD1. The origin of this receptor is an adult with an advanced solid tumor such as melanoma, head and neck, liver or kidney cancer. The sequenced sample was CD4+ or CD8+ T cells sorted from blood, obtained in a trial of the OX40 agonist ivuxolimab. CDR3 protein: CASVEGQGGNEQFF. The nucleotides are TGTGCCAGTGTTGAGGGACAGGGCGGCAATGAGCAGTTCTTC.